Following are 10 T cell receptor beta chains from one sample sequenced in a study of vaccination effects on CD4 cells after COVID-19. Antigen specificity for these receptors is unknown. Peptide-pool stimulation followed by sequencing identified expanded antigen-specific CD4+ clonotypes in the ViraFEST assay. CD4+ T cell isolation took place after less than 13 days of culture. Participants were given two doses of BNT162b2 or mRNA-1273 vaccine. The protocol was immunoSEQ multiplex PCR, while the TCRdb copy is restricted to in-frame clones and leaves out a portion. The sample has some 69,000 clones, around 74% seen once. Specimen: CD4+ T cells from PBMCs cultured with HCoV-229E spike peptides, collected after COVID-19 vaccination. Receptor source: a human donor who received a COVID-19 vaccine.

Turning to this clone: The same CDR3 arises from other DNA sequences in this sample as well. The CDR3 is CASLGGVGAEAFF. The CDR3 bases are TGTGCCAGCCTAGGGGGGGTCGGGGCTGAAGCTTTCTTT. This rearrangement joins TRBV12-3 or TRBV12-4 to TRBJ1-1, with D possibly being TRBD1 (6 bases). The CDR3 has 13 residues. V was clipped by 8 bases and J by 6 bases, with 16 bases between them.

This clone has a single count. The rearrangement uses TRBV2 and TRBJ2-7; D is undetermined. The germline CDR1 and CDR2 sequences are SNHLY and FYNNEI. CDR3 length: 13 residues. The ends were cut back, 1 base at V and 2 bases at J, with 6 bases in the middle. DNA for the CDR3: TGTGCCAGCAGTGAAGGCGGAACCTACGAGCAGTACGTC. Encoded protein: CASSEGGTYEQYV.

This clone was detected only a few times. The CDR3 protein is CATSRVAVVQGGTGELFF. The CDR3 coding sequence is TGTGCCACCAGCAGAGTGGCCGTAGTACAGGGGGGGACCGGGGAGCTGTTTTTT. The chain links TRBV15 to TRBJ2-2, with D tentatively TRBD1 (8 bases). Between the trimmed V and J ends, which lost 1 base and 5 bases, there was a span of 20 bases. The CDR3 totals 18 residues. CDR1 is LNHNV and CDR2 is YYDKDF in the germline V gene (reference sequence).

CDR3 nucleotide sequence: TGTGCCAGCAGCCCCGATCACAGGGGGGACACTGAAGCTTTCTTT. Translating it yields CASSPDHRGDTEAFF. This chain joins TRBV6-5 and TRBJ1-1, with TRBD1 identical over 8 bases. Unmatched junction bases numbered 9, after V lost 6 bases and J lost 3 bases. CDR1 is MNHEY, CDR2 SVGAGI, per germline. The CDR3 runs to 15 residues.

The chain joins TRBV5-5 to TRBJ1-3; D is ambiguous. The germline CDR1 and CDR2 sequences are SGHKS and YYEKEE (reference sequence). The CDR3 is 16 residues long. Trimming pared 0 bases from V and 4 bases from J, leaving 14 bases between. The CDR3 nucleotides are TGTGCCAGCAGCTTGGACTCCGGGCCGCGAGGAAACACCATATATTTT. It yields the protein CASSLDSGPRGNTIYF.

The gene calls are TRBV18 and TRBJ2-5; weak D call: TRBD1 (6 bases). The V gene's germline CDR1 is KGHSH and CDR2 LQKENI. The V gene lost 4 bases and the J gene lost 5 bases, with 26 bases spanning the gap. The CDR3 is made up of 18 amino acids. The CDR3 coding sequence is TGTGCCAGCTCACAATACCGGGACACTCTATCGGGATTGGAGACCCAGTACTTC. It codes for CASSQYRDTLSGLETQYF.

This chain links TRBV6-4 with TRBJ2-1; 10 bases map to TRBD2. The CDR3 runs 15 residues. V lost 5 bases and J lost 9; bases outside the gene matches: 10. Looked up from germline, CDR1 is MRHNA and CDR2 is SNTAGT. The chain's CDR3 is CASSTQRGGEGEQFF. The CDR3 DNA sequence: TGTGCCAGCAGTACTCAGCGGGGGGGCGAGGGTGAGCAGTTCTTC.

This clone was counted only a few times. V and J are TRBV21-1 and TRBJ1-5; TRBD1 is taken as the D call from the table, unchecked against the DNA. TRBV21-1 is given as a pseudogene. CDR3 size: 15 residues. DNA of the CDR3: TGTGCCAGCAGCAAGACAGGGGGTAGCAATCAGCCCCAGCATTTT. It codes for CASSKTGGSNQPQHF.

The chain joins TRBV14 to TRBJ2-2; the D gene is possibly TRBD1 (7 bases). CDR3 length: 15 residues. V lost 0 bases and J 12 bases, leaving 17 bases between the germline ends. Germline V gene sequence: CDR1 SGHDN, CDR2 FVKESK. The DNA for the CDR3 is TGTGCCAGCAGCCAAGAAAGGGGGCGGGGTGATCAGCTGTTTTTT. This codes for CASSQERGRGDQLFF.

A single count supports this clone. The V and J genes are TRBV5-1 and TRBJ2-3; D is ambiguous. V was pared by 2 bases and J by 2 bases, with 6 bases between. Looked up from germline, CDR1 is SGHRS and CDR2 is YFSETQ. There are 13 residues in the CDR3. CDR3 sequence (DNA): TGCGCCAGCAGCTTATATAACACAGATACGCAGTATTTT. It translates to CASSLYNTDTQYF.